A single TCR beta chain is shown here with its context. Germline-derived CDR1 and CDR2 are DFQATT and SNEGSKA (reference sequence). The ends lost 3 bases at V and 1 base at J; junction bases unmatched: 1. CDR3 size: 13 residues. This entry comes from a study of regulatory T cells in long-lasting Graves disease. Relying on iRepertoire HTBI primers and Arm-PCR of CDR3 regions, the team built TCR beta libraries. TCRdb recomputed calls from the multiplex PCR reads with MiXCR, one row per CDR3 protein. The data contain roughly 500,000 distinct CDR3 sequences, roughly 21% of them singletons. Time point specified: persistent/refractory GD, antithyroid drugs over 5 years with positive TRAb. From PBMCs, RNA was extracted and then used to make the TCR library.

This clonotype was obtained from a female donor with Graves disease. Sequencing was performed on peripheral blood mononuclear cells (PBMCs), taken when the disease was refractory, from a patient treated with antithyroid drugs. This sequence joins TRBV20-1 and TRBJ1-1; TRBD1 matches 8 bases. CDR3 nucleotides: TGCAGTGCTAGGACAGGGGCGAACACTGAAGCTTTCTTT. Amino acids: CSARTGANTEAFF.